Only a few counts were recorded for the clone carrying this T cell receptor beta chain. Its antigen is currently unknown. The CDR3 covers 13 residues. V was trimmed by 7 bases and J by 4 bases, leaving 13 bases between them. Per germline, CDR1 MNHNY and CDR2 SVGAGI (reference sequence). The entry originates in a study of cytomegalovirus exposure and HLA in healthy donors. Whole-study context: Earlier sequencing of about 179 million T cells yielded roughly 120 million unique TCR beta sequences. Findings of the study overall: The analysis excluded some indistinguishable V segments, including TRBV6-2 and TRBV6-3.

Both 60 Vbeta primers and 13 Jbeta primers went into the PCR. Profiling relied on immunoSEQ multiplex PCR, and the TCRdb table lists in-frame clones only, not all of them. The sample records under 150,000 clones, 9.5% being singletons. This receptor was identified in a man aged 25-45 years in good health and CMV-seronegative. The specimen sequenced was PBMCs. This chain joins TRBV6-6 and TRBJ1-1; D gene uncertain. The CDR3 DNA sequence: TGTGCCAGCAACTCGGACCGGGGCACTGAAGCTTTCTTT. Translated: CASNSDRGTEAFF.